Sequencing of this TCR beta chain was carried out in a study of blood T cell repertoires in COVID-19. On the study more broadly: Both acute and convalescent COVID-19 samples were obtained from the United States, Italy and Spain. The analysed material was cDNA or gDNA that came from T cells, B-cell-depleted T cells, or PBMCs.

In the source study's methods: Using reference gene primer amplification, nucleated cell counts were estimated. This table comes from immunoSEQ multiplex PCR, and its TCRdb copy is limited to in-frame clones, with some not included. Clonal size and the V and J genes are those of that table, whereas D and trimming came from the DNA. The table has approximately 290,000 clones, around 82% seen once. Followed longitudinally, the Seattle patients had been enrolled during active infection. The CDR3 loop spans 13 amino acids. The ends were cut back, 2 bases at V and 6 bases at J, with 12 bases in the middle. CDR1 SGDLS and CDR2 YYNGEE come from the germline V gene.

The TCR sequence derives from an older person with COVID-19, enrolled during active disease. The chain employs TRBV9 and TRBJ2-7; the D is unclear. Specimen: peripheral blood. The CDR3 DNA sequence: TGTGCCAGCAGCGTCGGTCTTACTCGCGAGCAGTACTTC. Its protein is CASSVGLTREQYF. Drawing the rest from reference TRBV9 and TRBJ2-7, the complete variable domain is DSGVTQTPKHLITATGQRVTLRCSPRSGDLSVYWYQQSLDQGLQFLIQYYNGEERAKGNILERFSAQQFPDLHSELNLSSLELGDSALYFCASSVGLTREQYFGPGTRLTVT.